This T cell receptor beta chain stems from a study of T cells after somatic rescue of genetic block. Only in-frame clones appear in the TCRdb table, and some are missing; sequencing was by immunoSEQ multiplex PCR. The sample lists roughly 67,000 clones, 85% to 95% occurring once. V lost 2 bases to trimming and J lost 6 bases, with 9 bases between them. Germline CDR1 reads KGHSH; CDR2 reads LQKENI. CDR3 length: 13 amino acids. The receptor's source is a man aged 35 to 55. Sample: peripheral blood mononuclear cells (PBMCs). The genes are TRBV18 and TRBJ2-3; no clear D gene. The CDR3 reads CASSPGVGDTQYF. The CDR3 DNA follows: TGTGCCAGCTCACCAGGCGTGGGGGATACGCAGTATTTT.